This entry concerns a single T cell receptor beta chain. The sort gate was single viable CD3+CD4+CD8-CD45RO+ cells for memory CD4+ T cells. Profiled with immunoSEQ multiplex PCR; TCRdb holds only in-frame clones, not every one. The profile covers 55,000 to 75,000 clones, with approximately 85% appearing a single time and approximately 0.92% taken by the ten largest. This entry is derived from a study of memory CD4+ T cells and cytomegalovirus serostatus. Germline V gene lookup returns CDR1 SGHRS and CDR2 YFSETQ. CDR3 length equals 16 residues. Trimming took 0 bases from V and 4 from J, leaving 17 bases between them.

V is TRBV5-1 and J is TRBJ2-7; the D gene is possibly TRBD2 (6 bases). The sequenced sample was memory CD4+ T cells from blood. The clonotype was recovered from an adult in good health and CMV-seronegative. The CDR3 spells CASSLGGSGVSYEQYF. The CDR3 DNA is TGCGCCAGCAGCTTGGGGGGTTCGGGGGTAAGTTACGAGCAGTACTTC.